A single sample is the source of the 22 T cell receptor beta chains below, sequenced in a study of T-cell memory formation after mild COVID-19. MiXCR, applied by TCRdb to the 5' RACE reads, yields one record per CDR3 protein. The data contain 85,000 to 130,000 distinct CDR3 sequences, over 8.5% of them seen just once; the ten biggest clones take up more than 35%. The sequenced material came from PBMCs or a T cell subset sorted from them (not recorded which). Receptor source: a man aged 18 to 29 who had mild COVID-19 (a few samples of this study predate the infection). Cell type and time point are not known.

This clonotype occurred many times. The chain couples TRBV27 to TRBJ2-7; tentative D call: TRBD2 (6 bases). This CDR3 has 16 residues. V lost 4 bases and J 5 bases, leaving 21 bases between the germline ends. CDR1 is MNHEY, CDR2 SMNVEV, per germline (reference sequence). This CDR3 is CASSWPEGIGRDEQYV. CDR3 sequence (DNA): TGTGCCAGCAGTTGGCCGGAGGGAATAGGTCGGGACGAGCAGTACGTC.

This clonotype was found once. The rearrangement links TRBV27 to TRBJ1-2, with D possibly matching TRBD1 (6 bases). CDR1 MNHEY and CDR2 SMNVEV come from the germline V gene (reference sequence). The CDR3 covers 12 residues. The ends were cut back, 3 bases at V and 6 bases at J, with 8 bases in the middle. CDR3 sequence: CASSFTGHGYTF. The CDR3 DNA sequence: TGTGCCAGCAGTTTTACAGGGCATGGCTACACCTTC.

This clonotype was found many times. V gene TRBV5-1 combines with J gene TRBJ2-7, with unresolved D. The germline V gene has CDR1 SGHRS and CDR2 YFSETQ. V was pared by 4 bases and J by 2 bases, with 10 bases between. CDR3 size: 13 residues. The CDR3 DNA follows: TGCGCCAGCAGCCTGCGGCAGCCCTACGAGCAGTACTTC. This gives the protein CASSLRQPYEQYF.

There are a few counts of this clonotype. This chain links TRBV5-6 with TRBJ1-2; D ambiguous. V dropped 2 bases and J dropped 8 bases, with 10 bases sitting between them. The CDR3 consists of 12 residues. Germline V gene lookup returns CDR1 SGHDT and CDR2 YYEEEE. CDR3 in amino acids: CASSFLGSGYTF. The CDR3 DNA reads as TGTGCCAGCAGCTTTTTGGGTTCCGGCTACACCTTC.

This clonotype was observed many times. The V call is TRBV27, the J call TRBJ2-3, with D tentatively TRBD1 or TRBD2 (6 bases each). Germline CDR1 and CDR2: MNHEY and SMNVEV (reference sequence). The CDR3 covers 16 residues. Trimming cost V 6 bases and J 0 bases, with 16 bases left between them. The chain's CDR3 is CASSEGVAVSTDTQYF. CDR3 DNA: TGTGCCAGCAGCGAGGGGGTAGCGGTAAGCACAGATACGCAGTATTTT.

Many counts were recorded for this clonotype. This sequence joins TRBV7-2 and TRBJ2-5; 10 nucleotides align to TRBD2. J lost 6 bases, V lost 2 bases, and 15 bases had no gene match. Germline V gives CDR1 SGHTA, CDR2 FQGNSA. The CDR3 totals 18 residues. Here the CDR3 reads CASSLLSGSGGPWKTQYF. In nucleotides, the CDR3 is TGTGCCAGCAGCTTACTTTCGGGTAGCGGGGGGCCCTGGAAGACCCAGTACTTC.

This clonotype was detected many times. The genes are TRBV7-9 and TRBJ1-3, with D hard to call. V was clipped by 5 bases and J by 7 bases, with 9 bases between them. Germline V CDR1 and CDR2: SEHNR, FQNEAQ (reference sequence). CDR3 length: 12 residues. The chain's CDR3 is CASSPRWNTIYF. The CDR3 region has the DNA TGTGCCAGCAGCCCGCGGTGGAACACCATATATTTT.

This chain's CDR3 is CASSPLERDHNEQFF. CDR3 coding DNA: TGTGCCAGCAGCCCTCTCGAAAGGGACCACAATGAGCAGTTCTTC. The chain is built from TRBV7-3 and TRBJ2-1; D tentatively fits TRBD1 or TRBD2 (5 bases each). CDR1 and CDR2 (germline): SGHTA, FQGTGA. V was cut by 5 bases and J by 5 bases, with 16 bases left in between. The CDR3 loop spans 15 amino acids.

This clonotype has at least ten counts. This chain links TRBV11-2 with TRBJ2-5, with a tentative D call TRBD2 (5 bases). CDR3 length equals 14 residues. Germline assignment: CDR1 SGHAT and CDR2 FQNNGV. The V end lost 4 bases, the J end lost 0 bases, and 9 bases lay between the germline ends. The CDR3: CASSWMRDQETQYF. CDR3 nucleotides: TGTGCCAGCAGCTGGATGAGGGACCAAGAGACCCAGTACTTC.

V is TRBV7-9 and J is TRBJ1-1; D uncertain. The CDR3 is made up of 14 amino acids. Looked up from germline, CDR1 is SEHNR and CDR2 is FQNEAQ (reference sequence). V was clipped by 1 base and J by 0 bases, with 6 bases between them. The CDR3 DNA sequence: TGTGCCAGCAGCTTAGATGGGGTGAACACTGAAGCTTTCTTT. Its translation: CASSLDGVNTEAFF.

This clonotype was observed a few times. The V gene is TRBV7-6, the J gene TRBJ2-1; 10 bases line up with TRBD2. Per the germline V gene, CDR1 is SGHVS and CDR2 is FNYEAQ. V dropped 6 bases and J dropped 9; count of bases not matched to a gene: 5. The CDR3 covers 13 residues. The CDR3 is CASSPGLAAEQFF. The CDR3 region has the DNA TGTGCCAGCAGTCCTGGACTAGCGGCTGAGCAGTTCTTC.

The rearrangement joins TRBV5-5 to TRBJ2-3, with 8 bases lining up with TRBD2. Trimming cost V 3 bases and J 2 bases; bases outside gene matches: 8. This CDR3 has 16 amino acids. CDR1 SGHKS and CDR2 YYEKEE come from the germline V gene (reference sequence). The CDR3 DNA is TGTGCCAGCAGCTCCGAGCGGGGGCGCCCCACAGATACGCAGTATTTT. Protein sequence: CASSSERGRPTDTQYF. Full variable domain (outside the CDR3, taken from reference TRBV5-5 and TRBJ2-3): DAGVTQSPTHLIKTRGQQVTLRCSPISGHKSVSWYQQVLGQGPQFIFQYYEKEERGRGNFPDRFSARQFPNYSSELNVNALLLGDSALYLCASSSERGRPTDTQYFGPGTRLTVL.

This chain joins TRBV7-3 and TRBJ2-1; 9 bases map to TRBD2. Germline assignment: CDR1 SGHTA and CDR2 FQGTGA. This CDR3 region has 17 residues. V was clipped by 5 bases and J by 5 bases; unmatched bases: 13. CDR3 sequence (DNA): TGTGCCAGCAGCGCTTCGGCGGGTAGCGGGGGAAACAATGAGCAGTTCTTC. It is translated as CASSASAGSGGNNEQFF.

The chain links TRBV6-5 to TRBJ2-2, with D unclear. Germline-derived CDR1 and CDR2 are MNHEY and SVGAGI. Trimming pared 2 bases from V and 6 bases from J, leaving 7 bases between. The CDR3 runs 13 residues. The CDR3 nucleotides are TGTGCCAGCAGTTACAGGGCAGCCGGGGAGCTGTTTTTT. Translation: CASSYRAAGELFF.

This chain links TRBV27 with TRBJ1-6; D ambiguous. With 2 bases removed from V and 13 bases from J, the gap between germline ends came to 9 bases. This CDR3 is 12 amino acids long. CDR1 MNHEY and CDR2 SMNVEV come from the germline V gene (reference sequence). CDR3 residues: CASSLGGRPLHF. For the CDR3, the DNA is TGTGCCAGCAGTTTAGGAGGGCGGCCCCTCCACTTT.

This clonotype has only a few counts. The chain uses TRBV24-1 and TRBJ2-1; weak D call: TRBD2 (6 bases). The length of the CDR3 is 16 residues. Deletions cut 5 bases from V and 8 bases from J, with 21 bases between. Germline V CDR1 and CDR2: KGHDR, SFDVKD. The CDR3 region is CATSAPRGWWGHEQFF. The CDR3 nucleotides read TGTGCCACCAGTGCCCCTCGGGGGTGGTGGGGTCATGAGCAGTTCTTC.

In this sample, this clonotype turned up a few times. This chain joins TRBV19 and TRBJ2-7; D not certain. Trimming removed 4 bases from V and 2 bases from J, with 18 bases in between. The V gene's germline CDR1 is LNHDA and CDR2 SQIVND (reference sequence). The CDR3 totals 16 residues. The CDR3 sequence: CASSTIFDTKTYEQYF. In DNA form, the CDR3 reads TGTGCCAGTAGTACTATCTTTGACACGAAGACCTACGAGCAGTACTTC.

The V gene is TRBV30, the J gene TRBJ2-7; 8 bases fit TRBD1. The CDR3 runs 14 residues. CDR1 GTSNPN and CDR2 SVGIG come from the germline V gene (reference sequence). The junction had 7 bases not matched to a gene; V was cut back by 0 bases and J by 6 bases. The CDR3 loop reads CAWSVPQGGREQYF. CDR3 in DNA: TGTGCCTGGAGTGTCCCACAGGGGGGCCGCGAGCAGTACTTC.

The V call is TRBV28, the J call TRBJ1-1; D not resolved. CDR1 is MDHEN and CDR2 is SYDVKM in the germline V gene. V lost 2 bases to trimming and J lost 1 base, with 5 bases between them. The CDR3 has 13 amino acids. As DNA, the CDR3 is TGTGCCAGCAGTTTAGACTGGAACACTGAAGCTTTCTTT. This sequence encodes CASSLDWNTEAFF.

The table lists this clonotype with a few counts. The chain is built from TRBV29-1 and TRBJ1-1; 7 bases match TRBD1. The CDR3 consists of 12 residues. Germline V gene lookup returns CDR1 SQVTM and CDR2 ANQGSEA. J was trimmed by 4 bases and V by 7 bases; bases with no gene match: 6. CDR3: CSERDSGTEAFF. Written as DNA, the CDR3 is TGCAGCGAACGGGACAGTGGCACTGAAGCTTTCTTT.

This clonotype has only a few counts. The V call is TRBV5-4, the J call TRBJ2-3, with D perhaps matching TRBD1 (6 bases). Germline V gives CDR1 SGHNT, CDR2 YYREEE (reference sequence). V lost 1 base, J lost 1 base, and 13 bases lay in between. The CDR3 totals 16 residues. The CDR3 sequence: CASSLSGGGGTDTQYF. The CDR3 DNA sequence: TGTGCCAGCAGCTTGAGTGGGGGCGGCGGCACAGATACGCAGTATTTT.

This chain links TRBV4-1 with TRBJ1-2; 8 bases map to TRBD1. The CDR3 loop spans 15 amino acids. V dropped 1 base and J dropped 6; count of bases not matched to a gene: 7. The germline V gene has CDR1 MGHRA and CDR2 YSYEKL. CDR3 nucleotides: TGCGCCAGCAGCCAAGGCAGGGGGCAGTCGCATGGCTACACCTTC. It yields the protein CASSQGRGQSHGYTF.